Listed here are 29 T cell receptor beta chains from one sample, sequenced in a study of beta chain features in type 1 diabetes. Study findings and constraints: Shorter TCRB CDR3s, moderately but significantly so, were found in Type 1 diabetes patients in all four CD4+ subsets.

Isolated RNA was reverse transcribed in full, so expressed TCRB transcripts were sequenced. Profiling relied on immunoSEQ multiplex PCR, and the TCRdb table lists in-frame clones only, not all of them. The sample gives 350,000 to 400,000 clones, roughly 13% of which show up once; 0.01% is in the top ten. The antigens for these receptors are not known. The specimen was naive CD4+ T cells from blood. Every receptor here comes from a woman younger than 35 with type 1 diabetes.

J is TRBJ2-1 and V is TRBV5-1, with 9 bases identical to TRBD2. CDR1 and CDR2 (germline): SGHRS, YFSETQ. V shed 0 bases, J shed 0 bases, and the junction held 1 base outside the gene matches. The CDR3 consists of 16 residues. CDR3 in DNA: TGCGCCAGCAGCTTGGTAGCGGGGGCCTCCTACAATGAGCAGTTCTTC. Translated: CASSLVAGASYNEQFF. Together with reference TRBV5-1 and TRBJ2-1, the CDR3 gives the full variable domain: KAGVTQTPRYLIKTRGQQVTLSCSPISGHRSVSWYQQTPGQGLQFLFEYFSETQRNKGNFPGRFSGRQFSNSRSEMNVSTLELGDSALYLCASSLVAGASYNEQFFGPGTRLTVL.

This sequence joins TRBV7-9 and TRBJ1-4; 8 nucleotides match TRBD1. CDR1 SEHNR and CDR2 FQNEAQ come from the germline V gene (reference sequence). This CDR3 comprises 15 residues. V lost 6 bases and J lost 3; bases outside the gene matches: 6. In DNA, the CDR3 is TGTGCCAGCAGGCTCCAGGGGGCGGCTAATGAAAAACTGTTTTTT. Residues: CASRLQGAANEKLFF. The full variable domain, completed using reference TRBV7-9 and TRBJ1-4, is DTGVSQNPRHKITKRGQNVTFRCDPISEHNRLYWYRQTLGQGPEFLTYFQNEAQLEKSRLLSDRFSAERPKGSFSTLEIQRTEQGDSAMYLCASRLQGAANEKLFFGSGTQLSVL.

V and J are TRBV19 and TRBJ2-2; 11 bases match TRBD2. The CDR3 totals 17 residues. Per germline, CDR1 LNHDA and CDR2 SQIVND (reference sequence). The trim removed 7 bases at V and 6 bases at J, leaving 13 bases unmatched. The CDR3 reads CASTRSSGRTDAGELFF. The CDR3 bases are TGTGCCAGTACCCGGTCTAGCGGGAGGACTGACGCCGGGGAGCTGTTTTTT.

This clone has more than one count but fewer than ten. The genes are TRBV28 and TRBJ1-5; D not resolved. This CDR3 has 13 amino acids. CDR1 MDHEN and CDR2 SYDVKM come from the germline V gene. The V end lost 7 bases, the J end lost 5 bases, and 12 bases lay between the germline ends. The DNA of the CDR3 is TGTGCCAGCAAGCGGCGGTTGTATCAGCCCCAGCATTTT. Translating gives CASKRRLYQPQHF. Full variable domain (missing parts from reference TRBV28 and TRBJ1-5): DVKVTQSSRYLVKRTGEKVFLECVQDMDHENMFWYRQDPGLGLRLIYFSYDVKMKEKGDIPEGYSVSREKKERFSLILESASTNQTSMYLCASKRRLYQPQHFGDGTRLSIL.

J is TRBJ2-1 and V is TRBV18, with TRBD1 as a possible D gene (5 bases). Trimming removed 3 bases from V and 4 bases from J, with 10 bases in between. CDR1 is KGHSH, CDR2 LQKENI, per germline. This CDR3 contains 14 residues. CDR3 coding DNA: TGTGCCAGCTCACCCGGAGACAGATACAATGAGCAGTTCTTC. Translating gives CASSPGDRYNEQFF. Combining the CDR3 with reference TRBV18 and TRBJ2-1 gives the whole variable domain NAGVMQNPRHLVRRRGQEARLRCSPMKGHSHVYWYRQLPEEGLKFMVYLQKENIIDESGMPKERFSAEFPKEGPSILRIQQVVRGDSAAYFCASSPGDRYNEQFFGPGTRLTVL.

The CDR3: CASSSQRGGYEQYF. In DNA form, the CDR3 reads TGTGCCAGCAGCTCCCAGCGGGGGGGATACGAGCAGTACTTC. The chain couples TRBV2 to TRBJ2-7; 10 bases agree with TRBD2. From germline, CDR1 is SNHLY and CDR2 FYNNEI. CDR3 length equals 14 residues. V lost 6 bases to trimming and J lost 4 bases; unmatched junction nucleotides: 6.

This clone was recorded a few times. In the same sample, other DNA sequences code for this CDR3. This chain links TRBV28 with TRBJ2-7, with D hard to call. Looked up from germline, CDR1 is MDHEN and CDR2 is SYDVKM. The CDR3 totals 11 residues. Trimming removed 2 bases from V and 7 bases from J, with 6 bases in between. The DNA for the CDR3 is TGTGCCAGCAGTTTACGCGGTGAGCAGTACTTC. Protein product: CASSLRGEQYF.

The chain carries TRBV6-5 and TRBJ1-2; D unclear. There are 14 residues in the CDR3. Germline CDR1 is MNHEY and CDR2 is SVGAGI. Trimming cost V 2 bases and J 7 bases, with 14 bases left between them. The CDR3 nucleotides are TGTGCCAGCAGTTACGCAGGCGCCCTGAGTGGCTACACCTTC. It codes for CASSYAGALSGYTF.

This clone was seen only a few times. The chain links TRBV28 to TRBJ2-1; 10 bases agree with TRBD1. V lost 4 bases to trimming and J lost 5 bases; unmatched junction nucleotides: 5. The CDR3 loop spans 15 amino acids. Germline CDR1 is MDHEN and CDR2 is SYDVKM. This chain's CDR3 is CASSSPGQGNNEQFF. Written as DNA, the CDR3 is TGTGCCAGCAGTTCTCCGGGACAGGGGAACAATGAGCAGTTCTTC.

This clone has more than one count but fewer than ten. V and J are TRBV7-2 and TRBJ2-7, with 9 bases matching TRBD2. V lost 3 bases and J lost 2; bases outside the gene matches: 5. This CDR3 comprises 15 residues. The germline V gene encodes CDR1 SGHTA and CDR2 FQGNSA. The CDR3 protein is CASSFSAGGPYEQYF. CDR3 in DNA: TGTGCCAGCAGCTTTTCGGCGGGAGGGCCCTACGAGCAGTACTTC.

The chain combines TRBV7-2 with TRBJ2-7; TRBD2 aligns across 8 bases. The germline V gene encodes CDR1 SGHTA and CDR2 FQGNSA. Trimming at V came to 5 bases and at J to 13 bases, leaving 10 bases not matched to a gene. The CDR3 extends over 12 amino acids. CDR3 sequence: CASSPSGSAHYF. Here the CDR3 DNA reads TGTGCCAGCAGCCCCAGCGGGAGCGCCCACTACTTC.

The chain is built from TRBV29-1 and TRBJ1-1; D gene uncertain. Germline CDR1 and CDR2: SQVTM and ANQGSEA. The CDR3 is 10 residues long. V lost 8 bases, J lost 3 bases, and 7 bases lay in between. The CDR3 protein is CSPFYTEAFF. The CDR3 region has the DNA TGCAGCCCCTTCTACACTGAAGCTTTCTTT. The whole variable domain, remainder taken from reference TRBV29-1 and TRBJ1-1, is SAVISQKPSRDICQRGTSLTIQCQVDSQVTMMFWYRQQPGQSLTLIATANQGSEATYESGFVIDKFPISRPNLTFSTLTVSNMSPEDSSIYLCSPFYTEAFFGQGTRLTVV.

This clone appeared a few times. The chain recombines TRBV10-3 with TRBJ2-1; 7 nucleotides align to TRBD2. CDR3 length equals 11 residues. Trimming took 8 bases from V and 8 from J; bases not matched to a gene: 3. The germline V gene has CDR1 ENHRY and CDR2 SYGVKD. The CDR3 spells CAIGRADEQFF. The DNA of the CDR3 is TGTGCCATCGGGAGGGCCGATGAGCAGTTCTTC.

This chain uses TRBV27 with TRBJ2-1, with 9 bases lining up with TRBD2. The germline gives CDR1 MNHEY, CDR2 SMNVEV (reference sequence). This CDR3 comprises 13 residues. J was trimmed by 9 bases and V by 5 bases; bases with no gene match: 5. Here the CDR3 reads CASSAREGSEQFF. The CDR3 DNA reads as TGTGCCAGCAGTGCGCGGGAGGGCAGTGAGCAGTTCTTC.

This clone was recorded a few times. This chain links TRBV7-2 with TRBJ2-7, with D possibly matching TRBD2 (5 bases). There are 15 residues in the CDR3. CDR1 and CDR2 (germline): SGHTA, FQGNSA. Trimming removed 1 base at V and 5 bases at J, with 15 bases between. CDR3 in amino acids: CASSLDGGRVDEQYF. The DNA for the CDR3 is TGTGCCAGCAGCTTAGACGGAGGACGGGTGGACGAGCAGTACTTC.

The chain recombines TRBV5-6 with TRBJ2-1, with D maybe TRBD2 (5 bases). V lost 3 bases and J lost 15, with 16 bases in between. The CDR3 contains 12 residues. Germline CDR1 and CDR2: SGHDT and YYEEEE. The CDR3 spells CASSSGIARRFF. CDR3 in DNA: TGTGCCAGCAGCTCGGGGATCGCGAGGAGGTTCTTC.

The V and J genes are TRBV7-9 and TRBJ2-4; no firm D call. The CDR3 is 15 amino acids. Germline-derived CDR1 and CDR2 are SEHNR and FQNEAQ (reference sequence). The V end was cut by 1 base, the J end by 1 base, with 8 bases between. The CDR3 loop reads CASSLGESAKNIQYF. The CDR3 region has the DNA TGTGCCAGCAGCTTAGGAGAGAGTGCCAAAAACATTCAGTACTTC. The variable domain in full, with the rest retrieved from reference TRBV7-9 and TRBJ2-4, is DTGVSQNPRHKITKRGQNVTFRCDPISEHNRLYWYRQTLGQGPEFLTYFQNEAQLEKSRLLSDRFSAERPKGSFSTLEIQRTEQGDSAMYLCASSLGESAKNIQYFGAGTRLSVL.

This clone was recorded a few times. The V call is TRBV7-2, the J call TRBJ2-1; 8 bases fit TRBD1. With V trimmed by 5 bases and J by 7 bases, 1 base remained unmatched. Germline V gene data show CDR1 as SGHTA and CDR2 as FQGNSA. CDR3 length: 12 residues. The CDR3: CASSRQGNEQFF. The CDR3 DNA reads TGTGCCAGCAGCCGACAGGGGAATGAGCAGTTCTTC.

This clone showed up just a few times. The chain recombines TRBV7-9 with TRBJ2-7; no reliable D call. This CDR3 contains 13 residues. Germline V gives CDR1 SEHNR, CDR2 FQNEAQ (reference sequence). Between the trimmed V and J ends, which lost 7 bases and 2 bases, there was a span of 12 bases. The CDR3 here is CASTQPSAYEQYF. CDR3 sequence (DNA): TGTGCCAGCACCCAACCCTCAGCCTACGAGCAGTACTTC.

This clone appeared a few times. The gene calls are TRBV4-3 and TRBJ1-2; D is perhaps TRBD1 (5 bases). Trimming removed 3 bases at V and 8 bases at J, with 19 bases between. This CDR3 is 15 amino acids long. Germline-derived CDR1 and CDR2 are LGHNA and YSLEER. Here the CDR3 DNA reads TGCGCCAGCAGCCACCCGGATAGGGGCCCATCCGGCTACACCTTC. It encodes CASSHPDRGPSGYTF.

This clone was found a few times. The chain recombines TRBV5-4 with TRBJ2-2; TRBD1 agrees at 8 bases. The V and J ends lost 2 bases and 4 bases, in that order; junction bases with no gene match: 7. Germline V gene data show CDR1 as SGHNT and CDR2 as YYREEE (reference sequence). The CDR3 runs 16 residues. CDR3: CASSLWTGSSTGELFF. DNA of the CDR3: TGTGCCAGCAGCTTATGGACAGGGTCGAGCACCGGGGAGCTGTTTTTT.

This clone was seen only a few times. Other DNA sequences from this sample encode an identical CDR3 as well. The rearrangement links TRBV7-2 to TRBJ2-1; maybe TRBD1 (6 bases). The CDR3 runs 12 residues. The germline V and J ends were trimmed by 4 bases and 6 bases, with 7 bases remaining between them. CDR1 is SGHTA, CDR2 FQGNSA, per germline. Here the CDR3 reads CASSSQGNEQFF. As DNA, the CDR3 is TGTGCCAGCAGCTCACAGGGCAATGAGCAGTTCTTC.

The chain employs TRBV15 and TRBJ1-5; D is possibly TRBD1 (5 bases). Germline values: CDR1 LNHNV, CDR2 YYDKDF (reference sequence). This CDR3 has 14 amino acids. Trimming pared 0 bases from V and 6 bases from J, leaving 9 bases between. The CDR3 DNA is TGTGCCACCAGCAGAGAGCAGGGTGGTCAGCCCCAGCATTTT. Translation: CATSREQGGQPQHF.

The chain combines TRBV29-1 with TRBJ2-1, with 15 bases identical to TRBD2. Germline V CDR1 and CDR2: SQVTM, ANQGSEA. V gave up 3 bases and J gave up 3 bases; unmatched junction bases: 12. This CDR3 is built from 19 residues. Written as DNA, the CDR3 is TGCAGCGTTGATACCTGGACTAGCGGGAGGGCCATCCTCTACAATGAGCAGTTCTTC. Translating gives CSVDTWTSGRAILYNEQFF.

This clone was seen more than once but under ten times. The chain uses TRBV25-1 and TRBJ2-3; D may be TRBD2 (5 bases). The CDR3 spans 14 residues. V shed 2 bases and J shed 0 bases, with 6 bases lying between them. From germline, CDR1 is MGHDK and CDR2 SYGVNS. CDR3 nucleotide sequence: TGTGCCAGCAGTGAACGGGGAAGCACAGATACGCAGTATTTT. Protein sequence: CASSERGSTDTQYF.

This clone was observed a few times. Other DNA sequences in this specimen translate into the identical CDR3. The rearrangement uses TRBV15 and TRBJ1-2; 8 bases line up with TRBD1. The germline V gene encodes CDR1 LNHNV and CDR2 YYDKDF (reference sequence). After removal of 3 bases from V and 5 bases from J, the junction contained 5 bases not matched to a gene. This CDR3 is 14 amino acids long. The CDR3 DNA reads as TGTGCCACCAGCAGGGACAGGGCGAATTATGGCTACACCTTC. This encodes CATSRDRANYGYTF.

This clone was seen more than once but under ten times. The rearrangement links TRBV5-1 to TRBJ1-1; the match to TRBD1 covers 7 bases. Germline V gene data show CDR1 as SGHRS and CDR2 as YFSETQ. The CDR3 consists of 13 residues. Trimming removed 4 bases from V and 1 base from J; junction bases left unmatched: 1. The CDR3 here is CASSNRGNTEAFF. CDR3 DNA sequence: TGCGCCAGCAGCAACAGGGGGAACACTGAAGCTTTCTTT.

The chain joins TRBV9 to TRBJ2-3, with D unresolved. This CDR3 contains 13 residues. Trimming removed 0 bases at V and 4 bases at J, with 6 bases between. The germline CDR1 and CDR2 sequences are SGDLS and YYNGEE. CDR3 sequence: CASSVGLSDTQYF. CDR3 bases: TGTGCCAGCAGCGTAGGACTTTCAGATACGCAGTATTTT.

This clone was seen a handful of times. This sequence joins TRBV7-2 and TRBJ2-1; TRBD2 matches 9 bases. Germline V gene lookup returns CDR1 SGHTA and CDR2 FQGNSA. V lost 1 base to trimming and J lost 7 bases; unmatched junction nucleotides: 8. This CDR3 comprises 16 residues. Written as DNA, the CDR3 is TGTGCCAGCAGCTTAGAGTCAGGGCTAGCGGGGAATGAGCAGTTCTTC. Amino acid sequence: CASSLESGLAGNEQFF.